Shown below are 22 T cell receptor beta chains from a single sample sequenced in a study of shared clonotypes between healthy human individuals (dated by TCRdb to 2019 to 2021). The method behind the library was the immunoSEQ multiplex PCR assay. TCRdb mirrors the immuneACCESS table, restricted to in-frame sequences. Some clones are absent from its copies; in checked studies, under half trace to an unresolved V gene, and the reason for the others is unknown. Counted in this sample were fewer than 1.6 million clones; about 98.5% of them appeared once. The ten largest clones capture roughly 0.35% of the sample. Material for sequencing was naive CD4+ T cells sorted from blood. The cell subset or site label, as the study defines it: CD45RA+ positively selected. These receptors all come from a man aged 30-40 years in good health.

The CDR3 sequence is CATSRDSGALTDTQYF. CDR3 in DNA: TGTGCCACCAGCAGAGATAGCGGAGCTCTCACAGATACGCAGTATTTT. The genes are TRBV15 and TRBJ2-3; possible D gene TRBD2, 6 bases. Germline assignment: CDR1 LNHNV and CDR2 YYDKDF (reference sequence). This CDR3 is 16 amino acids long. V lost 0 bases, J lost 2 bases, and 12 bases lay in between. Complete variable domain (other parts from reference TRBV15 and TRBJ2-3): DAMVIQNPRYQVTQFGKPVTLSCSQTLNHNVMYWYQQKSSQAPKLLFHYYDKDFNNEADTPDNFQSRRPNTSFCFLDIRSPGLGDTAMYLCATSRDSGALTDTQYFGPGTRLTVL.

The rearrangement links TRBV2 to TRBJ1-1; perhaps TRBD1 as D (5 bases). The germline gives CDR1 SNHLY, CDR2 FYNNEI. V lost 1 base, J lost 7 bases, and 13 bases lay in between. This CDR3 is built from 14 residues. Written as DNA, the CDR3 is TGTGCCAGCAGTGAAGTTCGGAGGGGCGGTGAAGCTTTCTTT. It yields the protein CASSEVRRGGEAFF. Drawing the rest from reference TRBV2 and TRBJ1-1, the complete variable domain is EPEVTQTPSHQVTQMGQEVILRCVPISNHLYFYWYRQILGQKVEFLVSFYNNEISEKSEIFDDQFSVERPDGSNFTLKIRSTKLEDSAMYFCASSEVRRGGEAFFGQGTRLTVV.

CDR3 loop: CASSHRVQGEGGYTF. DNA of the CDR3: TGTGCCAGCAGCCACCGTGTACAGGGGGAAGGTGGCTACACCTTC. V usage is TRBV7-6 and J usage is TRBJ1-2; 8 nucleotides match TRBD1. Germline CDR1 and CDR2: SGHVS and FNYEAQ. The CDR3 has 15 amino acids. J was trimmed by 7 bases and V by 5 bases; bases with no gene match: 12. Using reference TRBV7-6 and TRBJ1-2 for the parts outside the CDR3, the full variable domain is GAGVSQSPRYKVTKRGQDVALRCDPISGHVSLYWYRQALGQGPEFLTYFNYEAQQDKSGLPNDRFSAERPEGSISTLTIQRTEQRDSAMYRCASSHRVQGEGGYTFGSGTRLTVV.

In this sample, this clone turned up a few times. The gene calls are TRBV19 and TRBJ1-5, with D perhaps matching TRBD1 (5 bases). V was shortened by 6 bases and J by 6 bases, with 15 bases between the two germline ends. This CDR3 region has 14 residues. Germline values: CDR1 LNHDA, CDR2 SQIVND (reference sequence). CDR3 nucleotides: TGTGCCAGTAGCCTCAGGGCGGGATCTCAGCCCCAGCATTTT. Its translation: CASSLRAGSQPQHF.

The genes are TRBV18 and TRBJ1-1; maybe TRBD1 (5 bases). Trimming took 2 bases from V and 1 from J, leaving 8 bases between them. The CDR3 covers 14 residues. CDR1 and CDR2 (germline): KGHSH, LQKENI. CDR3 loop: CASSPWTPNTEAFF. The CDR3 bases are TGTGCCAGCTCACCATGGACACCGAACACTGAAGCTTTCTTT.

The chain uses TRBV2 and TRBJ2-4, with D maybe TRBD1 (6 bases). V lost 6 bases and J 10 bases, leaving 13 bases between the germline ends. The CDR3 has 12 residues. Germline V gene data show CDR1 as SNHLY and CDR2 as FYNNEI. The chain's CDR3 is CASSDRTEIQYF. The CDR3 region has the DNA TGTGCCAGCAGCGACCGGACAGAAATTCAGTACTTC.

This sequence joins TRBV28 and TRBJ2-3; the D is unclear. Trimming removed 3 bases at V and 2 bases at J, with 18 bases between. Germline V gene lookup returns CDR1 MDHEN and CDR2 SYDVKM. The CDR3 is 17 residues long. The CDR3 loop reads CASSFDGKQYYTDTQYF. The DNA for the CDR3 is TGTGCCAGCAGTTTTGATGGTAAACAATACTACACAGATACGCAGTATTTT.

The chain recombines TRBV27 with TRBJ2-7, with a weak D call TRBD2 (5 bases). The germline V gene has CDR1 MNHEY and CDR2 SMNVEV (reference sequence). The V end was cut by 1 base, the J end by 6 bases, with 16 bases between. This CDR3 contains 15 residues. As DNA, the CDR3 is TGTGCCAGCAGTTTATTAGGTGGGAGACCCCTCGAGCAGTACTTC. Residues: CASSLLGGRPLEQYF.

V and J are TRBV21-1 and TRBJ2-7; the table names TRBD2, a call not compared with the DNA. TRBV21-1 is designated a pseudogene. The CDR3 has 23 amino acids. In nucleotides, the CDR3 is TGTGCCAGCCCGCCGACCCGACTAGCGGGAGGGCCTCCATCCATAGGATCGTGCTACGAGCAGTACTTC. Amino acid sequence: CASPPTRLAGGPPSIGSCYEQYF.

CDR3 DNA: TGTGCCACCAGCAGAGAGCGGGACTCTGGAAACACCATATATTTT. Translating it yields CATSRERDSGNTIYF. This chain connects TRBV15 to TRBJ1-3; D is uncertain. The CDR3 is made up of 15 amino acids. The germline V and J ends were trimmed by 0 bases and 0 bases, with 6 bases remaining between them. Germline CDR1 LNHNV, CDR2 YYDKDF (reference sequence).

The CDR3 loop reads CASSLGPEKTQYF. CDR3 nucleotides: TGTGCCAGCAGCTTGGGCCCGGAAAAGACCCAGTACTTC. The chain is built from TRBV5-5 and TRBJ2-5; no firm D call. Trimming left V 0 bases short and J 6 bases short, with 9 bases between. Germline V gives CDR1 SGHKS, CDR2 YYEKEE (reference sequence). This CDR3 comprises 13 residues.

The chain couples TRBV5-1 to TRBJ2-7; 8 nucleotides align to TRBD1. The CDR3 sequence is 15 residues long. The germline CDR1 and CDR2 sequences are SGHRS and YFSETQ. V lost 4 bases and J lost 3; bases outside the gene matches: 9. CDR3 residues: CASSPQGATIYEQYF. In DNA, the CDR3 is TGCGCCAGCAGCCCGCAGGGGGCCACTATCTACGAGCAGTACTTC.

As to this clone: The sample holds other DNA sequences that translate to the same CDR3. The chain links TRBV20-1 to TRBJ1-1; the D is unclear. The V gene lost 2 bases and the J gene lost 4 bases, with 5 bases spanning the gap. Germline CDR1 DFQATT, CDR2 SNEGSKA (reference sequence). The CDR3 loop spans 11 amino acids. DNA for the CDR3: TGCAGTGCTAGACGGAGCACTGAAGCTTTCTTT. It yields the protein CSARRSTEAFF.

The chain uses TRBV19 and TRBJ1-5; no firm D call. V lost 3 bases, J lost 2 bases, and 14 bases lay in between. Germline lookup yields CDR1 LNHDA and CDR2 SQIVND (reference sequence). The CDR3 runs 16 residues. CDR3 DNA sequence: TGTGCCAGTAGTATGTGGCACCCGGCGGGCAATCAGCCCCAGCATTTT. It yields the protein CASSMWHPAGNQPQHF. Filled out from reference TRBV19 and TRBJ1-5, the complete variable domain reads DGGITQSPKYLFRKEGQNVTLSCEQNLNHDAMYWYRQDPGQGLRLIYYSQIVNDFQKGDIAEGYSVSREKKESFPLTVTSAQKNPTAFYLCASSMWHPAGNQPQHFGDGTRLSIL.

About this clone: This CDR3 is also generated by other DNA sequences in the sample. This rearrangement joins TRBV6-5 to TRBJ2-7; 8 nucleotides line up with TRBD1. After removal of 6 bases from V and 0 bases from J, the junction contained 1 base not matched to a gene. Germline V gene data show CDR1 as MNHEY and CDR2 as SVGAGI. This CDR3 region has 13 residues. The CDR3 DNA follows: TGTGCCAGCAGAACAGGGGGCTCCTACGAGCAGTACTTC. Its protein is CASRTGGSYEQYF.

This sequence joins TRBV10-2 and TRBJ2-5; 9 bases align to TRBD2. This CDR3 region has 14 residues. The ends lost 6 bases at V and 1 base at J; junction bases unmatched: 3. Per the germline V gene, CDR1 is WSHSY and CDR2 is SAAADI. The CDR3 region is CASSGGLAQETQYF. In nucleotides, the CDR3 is TGCGCCAGCAGCGGGGGACTAGCCCAAGAGACCCAGTACTTC.

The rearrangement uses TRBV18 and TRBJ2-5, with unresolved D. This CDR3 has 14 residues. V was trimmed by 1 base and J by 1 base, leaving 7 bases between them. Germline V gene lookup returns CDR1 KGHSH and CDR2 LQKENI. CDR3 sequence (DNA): TGTGCCAGCTCACCACTGAACAGCCAAGAGACCCAGTACTTC. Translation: CASSPLNSQETQYF.

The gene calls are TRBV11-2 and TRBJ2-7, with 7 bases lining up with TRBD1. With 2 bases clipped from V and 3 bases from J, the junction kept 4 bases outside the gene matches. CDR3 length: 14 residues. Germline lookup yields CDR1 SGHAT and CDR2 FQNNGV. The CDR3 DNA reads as TGTGCCAGCAGCTTAAGGACAGGAATCTACGAGCAGTACTTC. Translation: CASSLRTGIYEQYF. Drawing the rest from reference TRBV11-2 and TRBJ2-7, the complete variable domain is EAGVAQSPRYKIIEKRQSVAFWCNPISGHATLYWYQQILGQGPKLLIQFQNNGVVDDSQLPKDRFSAERLKGVDSTLKIQPAKLEDSAVYLCASSLRTGIYEQYFGPGTRLTVT.

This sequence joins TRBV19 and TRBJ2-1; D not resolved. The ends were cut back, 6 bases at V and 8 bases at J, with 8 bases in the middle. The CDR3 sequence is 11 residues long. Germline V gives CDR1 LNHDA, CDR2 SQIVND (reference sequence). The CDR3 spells CASSHMHEQFF. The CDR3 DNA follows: TGTGCCAGTAGCCACATGCATGAGCAGTTCTTC.

DNA of the CDR3: TGTGCCAGCAGCTCTACAGGGGGTGGTACGGACACCGGGGAGCTGTTTTTT. It is translated as CASSSTGGGTDTGELFF. V usage is TRBV11-3 and J usage is TRBJ2-2, with 8 nucleotides matching TRBD1. The germline gives CDR1 SGHNT, CDR2 YENEEA. The trim removed 4 bases at V and 3 bases at J, leaving 10 bases unmatched. The CDR3 loop spans 17 amino acids.

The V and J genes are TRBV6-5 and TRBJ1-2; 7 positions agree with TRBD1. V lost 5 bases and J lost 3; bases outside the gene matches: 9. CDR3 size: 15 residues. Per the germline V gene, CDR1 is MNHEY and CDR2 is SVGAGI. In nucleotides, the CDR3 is TGTGCCAGCAGTCCTAGGACAGGAATTCACTATGGCTACACCTTC. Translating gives CASSPRTGIHYGYTF.

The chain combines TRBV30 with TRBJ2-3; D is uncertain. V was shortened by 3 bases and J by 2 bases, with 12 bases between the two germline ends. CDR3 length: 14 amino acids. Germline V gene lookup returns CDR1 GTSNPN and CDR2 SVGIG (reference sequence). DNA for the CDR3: TGTGCCTGGAGCCTTTTTCAATCCACAGATACGCAGTATTTT. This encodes CAWSLFQSTDTQYF.